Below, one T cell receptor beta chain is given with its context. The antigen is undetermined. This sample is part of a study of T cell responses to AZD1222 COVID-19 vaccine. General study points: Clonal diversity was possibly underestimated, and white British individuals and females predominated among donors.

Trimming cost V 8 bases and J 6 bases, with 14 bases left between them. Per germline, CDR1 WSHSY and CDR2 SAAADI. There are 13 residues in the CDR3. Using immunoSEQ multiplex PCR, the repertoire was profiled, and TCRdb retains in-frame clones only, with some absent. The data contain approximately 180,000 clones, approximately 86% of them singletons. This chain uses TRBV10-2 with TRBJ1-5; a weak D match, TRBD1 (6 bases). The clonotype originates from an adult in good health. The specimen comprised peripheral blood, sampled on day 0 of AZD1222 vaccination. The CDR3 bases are TGCGCCAGCGGTGGGGGCCGGGGTCAGCCCCAGCATTTT. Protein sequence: CASGGGRGQPQHF.